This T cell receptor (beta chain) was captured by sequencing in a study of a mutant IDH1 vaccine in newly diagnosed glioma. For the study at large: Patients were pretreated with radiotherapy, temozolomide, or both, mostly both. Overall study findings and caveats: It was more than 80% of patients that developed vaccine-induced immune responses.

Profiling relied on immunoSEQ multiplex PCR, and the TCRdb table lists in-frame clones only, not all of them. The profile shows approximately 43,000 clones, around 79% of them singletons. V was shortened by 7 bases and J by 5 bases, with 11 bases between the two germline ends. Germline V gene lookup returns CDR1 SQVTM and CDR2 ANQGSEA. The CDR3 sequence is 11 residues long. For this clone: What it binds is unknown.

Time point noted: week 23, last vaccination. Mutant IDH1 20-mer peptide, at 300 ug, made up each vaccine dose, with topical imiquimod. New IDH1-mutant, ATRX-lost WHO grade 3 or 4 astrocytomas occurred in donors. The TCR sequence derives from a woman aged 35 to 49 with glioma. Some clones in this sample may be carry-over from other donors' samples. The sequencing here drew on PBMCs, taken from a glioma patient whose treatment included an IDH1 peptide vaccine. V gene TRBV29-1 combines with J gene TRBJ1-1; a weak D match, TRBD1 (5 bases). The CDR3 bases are TGCAGCGCCCTGGAGGGGACTGAAGCTTTCTTT. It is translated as CSALEGTEAFF.